A single T cell receptor beta chain is shown here with its context. Its antigen is unknown. TCRdb re-clonotyped the PCR reads through MiXCR. The table includes about 40,000 clones, around 10% detected once. All patients were untreated before thyroid surgery. This sample is part of a study of metastatic and nonmetastatic thyroid tumors. Study information: Across peripheral blood and tumor or nodule tissue samples taken from malignant and benign thyroid patients, the repertoires were compared with one another.

CDR3 size: 16 residues. V lost 3 bases to trimming and J lost 6 bases; unmatched junction nucleotides: 13. Per the germline V gene, CDR1 is SGHRS and CDR2 is YFSETQ. Study-wide results and limits: It was reported that TCR beta diversity was significantly higher in malignant thyroid tumors than benign nodules, in blood and tumor.

The receptor was derived from a female donor with papillary thyroid cancer or a benign thyroid nodule (not recorded which). Some clones in this sample may be carry-over from other donors' samples. This sequence joins TRBV5-1 and TRBJ2-7; TRBD2 matches 9 bases. Input material: blood. The CDR3 DNA follows: TGCGCCAGCAGCTCGTCCGCGGGAGGGCCGGGGGGCGAGCAGTACTTC. Translation: CASSSSAGGPGGEQYF.